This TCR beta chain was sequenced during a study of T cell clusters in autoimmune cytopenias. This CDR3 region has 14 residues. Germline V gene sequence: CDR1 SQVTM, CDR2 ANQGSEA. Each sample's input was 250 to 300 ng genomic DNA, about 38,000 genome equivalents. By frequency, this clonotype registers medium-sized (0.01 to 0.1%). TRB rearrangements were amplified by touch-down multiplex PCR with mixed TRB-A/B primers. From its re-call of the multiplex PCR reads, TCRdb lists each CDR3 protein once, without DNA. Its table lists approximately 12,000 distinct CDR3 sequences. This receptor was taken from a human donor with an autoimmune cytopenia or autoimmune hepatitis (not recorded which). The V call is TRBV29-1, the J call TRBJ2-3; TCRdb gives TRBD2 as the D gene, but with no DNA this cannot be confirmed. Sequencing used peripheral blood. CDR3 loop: CSVEEEGRYLTQYF.